This TCR beta chain derives from a study of early T cells in non-severe SARS-CoV-2 infection. Study-level information: Sequencing input comprised bulk RNA from unsorted whole blood; chain pairing was not available. Study conclusions and caveats: Private and CD4 specificities were missed by VDJdb matching, skewed to anti-spike CD8.

This clonotype was detected many times. The antigen is undetermined. TCRdb itself ran the 5' RACE reads through MiXCR, one entry per CDR3 protein. This sample has about 36,000 distinct CDR3 sequences, with less than 8% found just once. The germline V and J ends were trimmed by 5 bases and 0 bases, with 10 bases remaining between them. The CDR3 totals 14 residues. Germline assignment: CDR1 SEHNR and CDR2 FQNEAQ (reference sequence). The sequence was collected from an adult who was a healthcare worker with PCR-confirmed SARS-CoV-2 infection or an uninfected control (not recorded which). The chain employs TRBV7-9 and TRBJ1-1; D may be TRBD1 (5 bases). The sequencing used whole blood, collected at baseline. CDR3 residues: CASSEGLMNTEAFF. CDR3 sequence (DNA): TGTGCCAGCAGCGAGGGACTGATGAACACTGAAGCTTTCTTT.